These T cell receptor beta chains were read from a single sample in a study of blood T cell repertoires in COVID-19. Some clones are missing from TCRdb's copy, which holds only in-frame ones; the method was immunoSEQ multiplex PCR. Among some 65,000 clones listed, around 77% were seen once. Sequences were obtained from peripheral blood. All receptors derive from a human donor in a cohort sampled during active COVID-19. Both conserved end residues are part of each CDR3. The D gene is left open where the match is weak. Clone size is not always given. Where it is, it says once, few, many or a class for expanded clones.

cdr3_nt cdr3_aa d_call j_call v_call clone_size
TGCGCCAGCAGCCAAGTCAAGAGCTTAAACACTGAAGCTTTCTTT CASSQVKSLNTEAFF - TRBJ1-1 TRBV4-1 -
TGCAGCGTTACCGAACAGCTAGCCAAAAACATTCAGTACTTC CSVTEQLAKNIQYF - TRBJ2-4 TRBV29-1 -
TGTGCCAGCAGCTTAACTCCAGGGTTTGGAGAGACCCAGTACTTC CASSLTPGFGETQYF - TRBJ2-5 TRBV7-6 -
TGTGCCAGCAGCCTACAGGGGGGATGGAAGACCCAGTACTTC CASSLQGGWKTQYF TRBD1 TRBJ2-5 TRBV5-4 -
TGTGCCAGCAGCTTTGAGTGGAATGAGCAGTTCTTC CASSFEWNEQFF - TRBJ2-1 TRBV5-5 -
TGTGCCAGCAGCTTACGGAGGGGCGTCAATCAGCCCCAGCATTTT CASSLRRGVNQPQHF - TRBJ1-5 TRBV7-3 -
TGTGCCAGCAGCTGGGACATCCTACCCTACGAGCAGTACTTC CASSWDILPYEQYF - TRBJ2-7 TRBV7-9 -
TGTGCCAGCAGTTTACCGCAGGGGAACACTGAAGCTTTCTTT CASSLPQGNTEAFF - TRBJ1-1 TRBV28 -
TGTGCCAGCAGTTCCTACAGGACATCGAACACTGAAGCTTTCTTT CASSSYRTSNTEAFF - TRBJ1-1 TRBV6-5 -
TGTGCCACCAGTGATGCGACAGCATCAGATACGCAGTATTTT CATSDATASDTQYF - TRBJ2-3 TRBV24-1 -
TGTGCCAGCAGCCAAGCCAGGGGGCGCGGCACAGATACGCAGTATTTT CASSQARGRGTDTQYF TRBD1 TRBJ2-3 TRBV14 few
TGTGCCAGCAGCTTGGGTTCGGGACTAACCTACGAGCAGTACTTC CASSLGSGLTYEQYF TRBD2 TRBJ2-7 TRBV5-4 -